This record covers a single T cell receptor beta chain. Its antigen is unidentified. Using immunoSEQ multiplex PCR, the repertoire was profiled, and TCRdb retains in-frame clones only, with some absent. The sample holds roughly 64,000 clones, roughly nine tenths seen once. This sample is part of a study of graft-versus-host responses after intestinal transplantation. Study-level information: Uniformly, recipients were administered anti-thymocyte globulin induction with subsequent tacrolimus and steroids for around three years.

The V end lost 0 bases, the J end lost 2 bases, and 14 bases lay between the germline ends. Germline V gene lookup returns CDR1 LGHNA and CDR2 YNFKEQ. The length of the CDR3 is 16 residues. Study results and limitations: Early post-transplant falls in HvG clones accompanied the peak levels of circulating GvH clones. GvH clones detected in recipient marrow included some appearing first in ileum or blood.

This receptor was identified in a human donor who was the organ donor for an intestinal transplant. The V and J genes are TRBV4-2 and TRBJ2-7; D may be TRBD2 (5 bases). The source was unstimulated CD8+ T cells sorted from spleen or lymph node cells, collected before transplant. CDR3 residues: CASSQDGRAGTYEQYF. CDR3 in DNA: TGTGCCAGCAGCCAAGACGGACGGGCGGGTACCTACGAGCAGTACTTC.